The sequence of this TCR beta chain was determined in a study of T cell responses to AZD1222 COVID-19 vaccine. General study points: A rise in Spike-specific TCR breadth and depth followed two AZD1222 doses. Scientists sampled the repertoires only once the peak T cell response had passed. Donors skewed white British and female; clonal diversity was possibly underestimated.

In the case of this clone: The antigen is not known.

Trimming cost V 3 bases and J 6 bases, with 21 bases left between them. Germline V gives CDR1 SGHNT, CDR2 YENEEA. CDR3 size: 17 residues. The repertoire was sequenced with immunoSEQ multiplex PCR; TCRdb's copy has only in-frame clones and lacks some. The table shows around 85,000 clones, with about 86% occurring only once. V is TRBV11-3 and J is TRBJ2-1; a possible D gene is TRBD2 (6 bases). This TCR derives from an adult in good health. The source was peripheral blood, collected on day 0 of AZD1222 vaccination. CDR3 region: CASSFRGSGPRSNEQFF. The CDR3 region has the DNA TGTGCCAGCAGCTTCAGAGGGAGCGGGCCGAGATCCAATGAGCAGTTCTTC.